Described below is a single TCR beta chain sequence and its context. The V gene's germline CDR1 is SEHNR and CDR2 FQNEAQ (reference sequence). Trimming took 5 bases from V and 8 from J, leaving 16 bases between them. This CDR3 comprises 14 residues. This sample was taken from a study of long-term antiretroviral therapy in people with HIV. Survey-level resolution applied to immunoSEQ assay v3.0. Profiling relied on immunoSEQ multiplex PCR, and the TCRdb table lists in-frame clones only, not all of them. The sample yields tens of thousands of clones, 81% seen once. This receptor was obtained from a man in his thirties or forties with HIV. Specimen: unsorted PBMCs, collected 1.5 years after starting antiretroviral therapy. The V call is TRBV7-9, the J call TRBJ2-1; D is undetermined. CDR3 sequence: CASSTVAQKYEQFF. CDR3 DNA sequence: TGTGCCAGCAGCACGGTCGCCCAGAAGTATGAGCAGTTCTTC.